These 29 T cell receptor beta chains share one sample of origin, sequenced in a study of T cell responses to AZD1222 COVID-19 vaccine. Clones were sequenced by immunoSEQ multiplex PCR, and TCRdb holds only the in-frame ones, with some missing. The sample has some 130,000 clones; about 93% are singletons. Here the sequenced sample was peripheral blood, taken on day 0 of AZD1222 vaccination. The receptors stem from an adult in good health.

V and J are TRBV30 and TRBJ2-5; D ambiguous. The CDR3 spans 12 residues. Germline V gene lookup returns CDR1 GTSNPN and CDR2 SVGIG (reference sequence). Trimming removed 3 bases from V and 1 base from J, with 6 bases in between. The CDR3 DNA follows: TGTGCCTGGAGCCGGACCCAAGAGACCCAGTACTTC. It is translated as CAWSRTQETQYF.

The chain is built from TRBV19 and TRBJ2-2; possible D gene TRBD2, 5 bases. Germline loops: CDR1 LNHDA, CDR2 SQIVND (reference sequence). Between the trimmed V and J ends, which lost 4 bases and 4 bases, there was a span of 13 bases. The CDR3 is made up of 15 amino acids. The CDR3 coding sequence is TGTGCCAGTAGTACCCGGACTCGACCCACCGGGGAGCTGTTTTTT. Protein sequence: CASSTRTRPTGELFF.

The genes are TRBV2 and TRBJ1-1; possibly TRBD1 for D (6 bases). The CDR3 extends over 13 amino acids. Trimming shortened V by 10 bases and J by 0 bases, and 12 bases separated the two germline ends. Germline values: CDR1 SNHLY, CDR2 FYNNEI. DNA of the CDR3: TGTGCCAACTCGACAGGAATGAACACTGAAGCTTTCTTT. Translated: CANSTGMNTEAFF.

The rearrangement joins TRBV10-3 to TRBJ1-1, with D maybe TRBD1 (5 bases). With 3 bases removed from V and 2 bases from J, the gap between germline ends came to 7 bases. The CDR3 is 13 residues long. From germline, CDR1 is ENHRY and CDR2 SYGVKD. CDR3 region: CAISDQGNTEAFF. The CDR3 DNA is TGTGCCATCAGTGATCAGGGAAACACTGAAGCTTTCTTT.

CDR3 bases: TGCGCCAGCAGCTTGGACCCGGGGAGGAAAGAGACCCAGTACTTC. This codes for CASSLDPGRKETQYF. The chain links TRBV5-1 to TRBJ2-5; D possibly corresponds to TRBD2 (6 bases). Germline V gene sequence: CDR1 SGHRS, CDR2 YFSETQ. The CDR3 consists of 15 residues. The ends were cut back, 0 bases at V and 3 bases at J, with 12 bases in the middle.

V usage is TRBV15 and J usage is TRBJ1-1, with 9 bases matching TRBD1. This CDR3 contains 15 residues. V was pared by 0 bases and J by 5 bases, with 4 bases of the junction left unmatched. Germline assignment: CDR1 LNHNV and CDR2 YYDKDF (reference sequence). CDR3 in amino acids: CATSRDLGQGTEAFF. The CDR3, as DNA: TGTGCCACCAGCAGAGACTTAGGACAGGGGACTGAAGCTTTCTTT.

The chain joins TRBV11-2 to TRBJ2-2, with D possibly TRBD1 on 6 matching bases. The CDR3 has 16 residues. V was clipped by 5 bases and J by 4 bases, with 17 bases between them. Looked up from germline, CDR1 is SGHAT and CDR2 is FQNNGV. CDR3 sequence (DNA): TGTGCCAGCAGCCTTCCCCCAGGGGCTAGCACCGGGGAGCTGTTTTTT. As protein: CASSLPPGASTGELFF.

The CDR3 loop is CASSNRGGQPQHF. DNA of the CDR3: TGTGCCAGTAGTAACAGGGGAGGGCAGCCCCAGCATTTT. This chain uses TRBV19 with TRBJ1-5; TRBD1 matches at 7 bases. The CDR3 is made up of 13 amino acids. Germline lookup yields CDR1 LNHDA and CDR2 SQIVND (reference sequence). Trimming took 4 bases from V and 7 from J; bases not matched to a gene: 4.

The V call is TRBV18, the J call TRBJ1-1; tentatively, D is TRBD1 (5 bases). Germline V gene lookup returns CDR1 KGHSH and CDR2 LQKENI. The length of the CDR3 is 14 residues. V shed 3 bases and J shed 11 bases, with 19 bases lying between them. The CDR3 DNA reads TGTGCCAGCTCACCCCCGGGGAGGGGTGGTCATGCTTTCTTT. As protein: CASSPPGRGGHAFF.

The chain links TRBV6-5 to TRBJ2-7, with D hard to call. Germline V lookup: CDR1 MNHEY, CDR2 SVGAGI. V shed 8 bases and J shed 4 bases, with 15 bases lying between them. This CDR3 spans 13 amino acids. DNA for the CDR3: TGTGCCAGCGGGGTTTGGTCAAGTTACGAGCAGTACTTC. Translated: CASGVWSSYEQYF.

This clone was seen only once. The J gene is TRBJ2-7, the V gene TRBV6-5; possible D gene TRBD1, 6 bases. Trimming shortened V by 7 bases and J by 2 bases, and 15 bases separated the two germline ends. CDR3 size: 14 residues. CDR1 MNHEY and CDR2 SVGAGI come from the germline V gene. The CDR3 loop is CASTLRTGPYEQYF. Here the CDR3 DNA reads TGTGCCAGCACTTTACGCACAGGGCCCTACGAGCAGTACTTC.

The table lists this clone with a count of one. The chain employs TRBV10-1 and TRBJ2-3; D is undetermined. The germline gives CDR1 WNHNN, CDR2 SYGVQD (reference sequence). Trimming removed 3 bases at V and 4 bases at J, with 17 bases between. The CDR3 runs to 16 residues. The CDR3 protein is CASSDSKIRGADTQYF. CDR3 DNA: TGCGCCAGCAGTGACTCGAAGATACGTGGGGCAGATACGCAGTATTTT.

V gene TRBV2 combines with J gene TRBJ1-2, with D tentatively TRBD1 (6 bases). The CDR3 has 15 residues. Trimming left V 7 bases short and J 8 bases short, with 23 bases between. Germline CDR1 and CDR2: SNHLY and FYNNEI. CDR3: CASIEGRGRGKGYTF. The CDR3 nucleotides read TGTGCCAGCATCGAAGGAAGAGGCAGGGGTAAAGGCTACACCTTC.

The chain couples TRBV5-8 to TRBJ1-4; D is unresolved. V lost 2 bases to trimming and J lost 4 bases, with 6 bases between them. The V gene's germline CDR1 is SGHTS and CDR2 YDEGEE. This CDR3 contains 13 residues. The CDR3, as DNA: TGTGCCAGCAGCTTTGTCGGTAATGAAAAACTGTTTTTT. This encodes CASSFVGNEKLFF. Full variable domain (remainder filled in from reference TRBV5-8 and TRBJ1-4): EAGVTQSPTHLIKTRGQQATLRCSPISGHTSVYWYQQALGLGLQFLLWYDEGEERNRGNFPPRFSGRQFPNYSSELNVNALELEDSALYLCASSFVGNEKLFFGSGTQLSVL.

The chain recombines TRBV3-1 (or the pseudogene TRBV3-2) with TRBJ2-1; 10 bases are shared with TRBD1. V gave up 3 bases and J gave up 8 bases; unmatched junction bases: 7. The CDR3 is made up of 15 amino acids. Germline values: CDR1 LGHDT, CDR2 YNNKEL (reference sequence). This CDR3 is CASSHPAGTGDEQFF. The CDR3 DNA sequence: TGTGCCAGCAGCCACCCAGCCGGGACAGGGGATGAGCAGTTCTTC.

This chain links TRBV19 with TRBJ1-5; D gene unclear. V was shortened by 5 bases and J by 0 bases, with 26 bases between the two germline ends. Looked up from germline, CDR1 is LNHDA and CDR2 is SQIVND (reference sequence). CDR3 length: 20 residues. CDR3 amino acids: CASSFLIGLGRVYSNQPQHF. Here the CDR3 DNA reads TGTGCCAGTAGTTTTCTAATCGGTTTGGGGAGGGTATATAGCAATCAGCCCCAGCATTTT.

V gene TRBV28 combines with J gene TRBJ1-1; TRBD1 is a possible D gene (5 bases). Trimming removed 4 bases from V and 1 base from J, with 13 bases in between. This CDR3 region has 15 residues. Germline assignment: CDR1 MDHEN and CDR2 SYDVKM. The CDR3 protein is CASSSWLTGNTEAFF. CDR3 DNA: TGTGCCAGCAGTTCATGGCTCACAGGGAACACTGAAGCTTTCTTT.

This chain connects TRBV28 to TRBJ2-1, with D perhaps TRBD2 (6 bases). The CDR3 has 17 amino acids. The V end was cut by 3 bases, the J end by 2 bases, with 17 bases between. The germline gives CDR1 MDHEN, CDR2 SYDVKM. Here the CDR3 DNA reads TGTGCCAGCAGTTTTTCATTAAGTCGACTAGCCTACAATGAGCAGTTCTTC. Protein product: CASSFSLSRLAYNEQFF.

V is TRBV6-2 or TRBV6-3 and J is TRBJ1-6; D unresolved. Germline CDR1 and CDR2: MNHEY and SVGEGT. The germline V and J ends were trimmed by 6 bases and 6 bases, with 21 bases remaining between them. CDR3 length: 17 amino acids. The CDR3, as DNA: TGTGCCAGCAGCCCTGCACAGCAGAGAGTTTTTAATTCACCCCTCCACTTT. Its protein product is CASSPAQQRVFNSPLHF.

The chain has TRBV2 and TRBJ1-5; maybe TRBD1 (6 bases). The CDR3 runs 14 residues. Per the germline V gene, CDR1 is SNHLY and CDR2 is FYNNEI. V dropped 6 bases and J dropped 6 bases, with 15 bases sitting between them. CDR3 sequence: CASRAGAVGQPQHF. The CDR3 DNA reads as TGTGCCAGCAGAGCAGGGGCTGTAGGTCAGCCCCAGCATTTT.

The rearrangement links TRBV28 to TRBJ1-1, with D perhaps matching TRBD1 (5 bases). Germline V gives CDR1 MDHEN, CDR2 SYDVKM. V lost 5 bases, J lost 1 base, and 14 bases lay in between. The CDR3 is made up of 15 amino acids. The CDR3 sequence: CASSQSGAGNTEAFF. The CDR3 region has the DNA TGTGCCAGCAGTCAATCCGGGGCCGGGAACACTGAAGCTTTCTTT.

The chain is built from TRBV4-1 and TRBJ1-5; D might be TRBD1 (6 bases). Germline V gives CDR1 MGHRA, CDR2 YSYEKL. This CDR3 spans 17 amino acids. The V and J ends lost 1 base and 3 bases respectively, with 16 bases between them. The CDR3: CASSQVLSTGLNQPQHF. For the CDR3, the DNA is TGCGCCAGCAGCCAAGTTCTTTCGACAGGCCTCAATCAGCCCCAGCATTTT.

The chain employs TRBV6-5 and TRBJ2-7; weak D call: TRBD1 (6 bases). Germline V lookup: CDR1 MNHEY, CDR2 SVGAGI. This CDR3 has 12 residues. V was pared by 6 bases and J by 2 bases, with 8 bases between. CDR3 DNA: TGTGCCAGCAGAGGACAGACCTACGAGCAGTACTTC. This gives the protein CASRGQTYEQYF.

This chain connects TRBV7-2 to TRBJ2-2; 10 nucleotides match TRBD2. CDR3 length: 15 residues. J was trimmed by 4 bases and V by 6 bases; bases with no gene match: 5. CDR1 is SGHTA and CDR2 is FQGNSA in the germline V gene. CDR3 in DNA: TGTGCCAGCAGAAGCGGGAGGGCCGCCACCGGGGAGCTGTTTTTT. The encoded protein is CASRSGRAATGELFF.

The chain links TRBV12-5 to TRBJ1-5, with unresolved D. In germline, CDR1 is LGHNT, CDR2 FRNRAP. The CDR3 consists of 14 residues. Trimming left V 3 bases short and J 1 base short, with 7 bases between. The CDR3 protein is CASGFLNSNQPQHF. The CDR3 DNA reads TGTGCTAGTGGTTTCTTAAACAGCAATCAGCCCCAGCATTTT.

The CDR3 is CASSTGLAGDYEQYF. In DNA form, the CDR3 reads TGCGCCAGCAGCACCGGACTAGCGGGGGACTACGAGCAGTACTTC. This rearrangement joins TRBV5-1 to TRBJ2-7, with 13 bases matching TRBD2. The CDR3 is 15 amino acids. Germline V gene lookup returns CDR1 SGHRS and CDR2 YFSETQ. V gave up 4 bases and J gave up 3 bases; unmatched junction bases: 4. Drawing the rest from reference TRBV5-1 and TRBJ2-7, the complete variable domain is KAGVTQTPRYLIKTRGQQVTLSCSPISGHRSVSWYQQTPGQGLQFLFEYFSETQRNKGNFPGRFSGRQFSNSRSEMNVSTLELGDSALYLCASSTGLAGDYEQYFGPGTRLTVT.

The chain joins TRBV28 to TRBJ2-7; D gene unclear. CDR3 length equals 14 residues. V dropped 3 bases and J dropped 0 bases, with 9 bases sitting between them. The germline gives CDR1 MDHEN, CDR2 SYDVKM. The CDR3, as DNA: TGTGCCAGCAGTTTGGTGACAACCTCCTACGAGCAGTACTTC. Protein product: CASSLVTTSYEQYF. The full variable domain, its missing parts supplied by reference TRBV28 and TRBJ2-7, is DVKVTQSSRYLVKRTGEKVFLECVQDMDHENMFWYRQDPGLGLRLIYFSYDVKMKEKGDIPEGYSVSREKKERFSLILESASTNQTSMYLCASSLVTTSYEQYFGPGTRLTVT.

The CDR3 sequence: CASSQDMGEQYF. In DNA, the CDR3 is TGCGCCAGCAGCCAAGATATGGGCGAGCAGTACTTC. The rearrangement uses TRBV4-3 and TRBJ2-7; D remains ambiguous. V gave up 0 bases and J gave up 6 bases, with 6 bases separating them. From germline, CDR1 is LGHNA and CDR2 YSLEER. The CDR3 covers 12 residues.

The rearrangement links TRBV6-5 to TRBJ2-7, with TRBD1 matching 7 bases. Looked up from germline, CDR1 is MNHEY and CDR2 is SVGAGI. CDR3 length: 13 residues. With V trimmed by 7 bases and J by 1 base, 4 bases remained unmatched. CDR3 protein: CASTLGQSYEQYF. In DNA form, the CDR3 reads TGTGCCAGCACCTTGGGACAGTCCTACGAGCAGTACTTC.